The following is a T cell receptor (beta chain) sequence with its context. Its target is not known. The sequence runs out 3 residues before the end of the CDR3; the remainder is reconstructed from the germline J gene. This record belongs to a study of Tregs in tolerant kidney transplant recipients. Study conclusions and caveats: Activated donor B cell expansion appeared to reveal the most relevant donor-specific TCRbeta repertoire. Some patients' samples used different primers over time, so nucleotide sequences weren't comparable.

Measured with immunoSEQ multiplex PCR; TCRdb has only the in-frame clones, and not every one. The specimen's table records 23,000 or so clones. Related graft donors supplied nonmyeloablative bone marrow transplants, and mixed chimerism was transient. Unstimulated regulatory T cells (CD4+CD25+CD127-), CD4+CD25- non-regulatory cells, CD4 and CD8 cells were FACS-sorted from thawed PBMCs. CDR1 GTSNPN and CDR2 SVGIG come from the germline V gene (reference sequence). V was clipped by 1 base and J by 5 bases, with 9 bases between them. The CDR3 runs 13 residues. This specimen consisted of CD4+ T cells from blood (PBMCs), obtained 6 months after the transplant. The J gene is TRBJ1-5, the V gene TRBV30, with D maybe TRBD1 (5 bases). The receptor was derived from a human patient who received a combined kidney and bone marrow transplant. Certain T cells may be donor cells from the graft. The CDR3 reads CAWSGQTDQPQHF. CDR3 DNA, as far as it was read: TGTGCCTGGAGTGGACAGACTGATCAGCCC.